This T cell receptor (beta chain) was documented in a study of T cells in Graves' hyperthyroidism and ophthalmopathy (dated by TCRdb to the late 2010s). Concerning the study at large: Peripheral blood samples were taken at the time of initial diagnosis, prior to any treatment. Whether ophthalmopathy could be predicted prospectively was tested in an independent validation cohort made up of 18 to 20 hyperthyroidism patients plus 17 patients who later progressed to ophthalmopathy. The approximately 98 discovery patients were randomly divided into training and test sets at a 7:3 ratio. To identify TCR V-J signatures that set the groups apart, the researchers used a discovery cohort of more than 95 patients, made up of 40 to 45 with Graves' ophthalmopathy and some 55 with stable Graves' hyperthyroidism. TCR Vbeta CDR3 sequencing of roughly 140 peripheral blood samples (more than 40 ophthalmopathy, roughly 74 hyperthyroidism and approximately 17 progressor patients) is reported in the paper. Thyroid tissue and blood T-cell repertoires from several Graves' hyperthyroidism patients were also compared in the study. After sampling, hyperthyroidism patients received methimazole starting at 30 mg daily, and ophthalmopathy patients received high-dose intravenous methylprednisolone. What the work shows at the level of the full study, not this receptor alone: No statistical method was used to set the sample size in advance, and investigators knew the group allocation. Most expanded thyroid clonotypes (frequency above 0.001) were also detected in blood, suggesting blood repertoires may reflect thyroid immune responses. In validation, progression to ophthalmopathy was predicted by the model with almost 71% sensitivity and approximately 78% specificity, a median of 6.5 months before onset. A 13 V-J signature model separated ophthalmopathy from stable hyperthyroidism, with over 85% sensitivity and roughly 84% specificity in cross-validation and 80%/75% in testing.

Amplification of TCR beta CDR3 regions was carried out from RNA transcripts. The first round of RT-PCR for the TCR CDR3 was performed with the HTBI primer set and the Qiagen OneStep RT-PCR kit. Libraries were constructed in a second round of multiplex PCR, after which size selection and purification were performed. The libraries were sequenced on an Illumina HiSeq2000 using paired-end 100 bp reads. The original methods were these. SOAPnuke was used to process the raw data, with reads discarded if the reads contained adapters or uncalled bases, had a mean Phred below 15, or lacked an exact constant-primer or identifier match. COPE v1.2.5 was used to merge high-quality paired reads, and clonotypes were defined as unique nucleotide sequences. MiTCR v1.1 was used to align the clonotypes against IMGT TRBV, TRBD and TRBJ reference segments. The analysis was restricted to V-J combinations with a frequency above 0.0001, which together covered about 99% of the repertoires. A TCS score was defined as the ratio between F50 (clonal expansion) and ExV (chaos), using BLOSUM62-based TCRdist between CDR3 peptides within each V-J. Welch's t-statistics and random forest reduced 450 to 600 V-J features to 13, which were used in a naive Bayes classifier (R e1071). TCRdb took the public reads, trimmed them with fastp at Q25, ran MiXCR for clone calling and kept in-frame beta chains. One record per CDR3 amino acid sequence lists the most common genes and DNA. None of the V and J calls come from the authors' own analysis; TCRdb made them. For this sample the table gives roughly 660,000 distinct CDR3 sequences, of which 15% to 20% were detected only once. The ten biggest clones cover around 15% of the sample.

Inclusive of the bounding cysteine and phenylalanine, the CDR3 is 16 residues long. The sequence is cut down to CDR3 DNA, 48 bases in frame from base 1. At the junction V is shortened by 0 bases and J by 5 bases, with 16 bases in between. Sequences LGHNA (CDR1) and YSLEER (CDR2) are obtained from the germline V gene. Regarding this clonotype: The clone's antigen remains unknown. Base-call qualities are not available, and no considerably larger clone is one nucleotide away.

A patient counted as having stable Graves' hyperthyroidism if no progression to ophthalmopathy occurred over 18 months of follow-up. Hyperthyroidism patients were newly diagnosed, had a disease duration of under 2 months, and were aged 18 to 65 years. Exclusion was applied to patients with uncontrolled infections, other autoimmune diseases, pregnancy or lactation. Diagnoses were established on the basis of clinical symptoms, serum thyroxine and TRAb, thyroid ultrasound, and orbital computed tomography. PBMCs were separated from under 11 ml of fresh peripheral blood using Ficoll-Paque density gradient centrifugation. Trizol reagent was used to extract total RNA, and RNA quality was then checked on an Agilent 2100 Bioanalyzer.

The clonotype comes from a man aged 45 to 65 with Graves' hyperthyroidism. In this chain, TRBV4-3 is recombined with TRBJ1-2; 5 matching bases give a weak D call of TRBD1. The material sequenced was blood. The DNA sequence is given as TGCGCCAGCAGCCAAGAAATAGGGGACTGGGGTTATGGCTACACCTTC. This gives the protein CASSQEIGDWGYGYTF.